This TCR beta chain was documented in a study of T cells in Graves' hyperthyroidism and ophthalmopathy. For the study at large: Peripheral blood sampling occurred at initial diagnosis, before any treatment.

The CDR3 loop spans 17 amino acids. V was trimmed by 4 bases and J by 0 bases, leaving 19 bases between them. Germline V gene lookup returns CDR1 LGHDT and CDR2 YNNKEL (reference sequence). Patients aged 18 to 65 with hyperthyroidism were newly diagnosed, with duration under 2 months. Each diagnosis was grounded in clinical symptoms, serum thyroxine and TRAb, thyroid ultrasound, and orbital computed tomography. The PBMCs had their origin in 10 ml of fresh peripheral blood. What was amplified from RNA transcripts were TCR beta CDR3 regions. The HTBI primer set served for first-round RT-PCR of the TCR CDR3. TCRdb ran MiXCR on the multiplex PCR reads and lists one entry per CDR3 protein. Of 340,000 or so distinct CDR3 sequences listed, roughly 17% are singletons. This clonotype was observed many times.

The source of this sequence is a man aged 30 to 45 with Graves' hyperthyroidism. Sequencing was performed on blood. The chain uses TRBV3-1 and TRBJ2-7, with a weak D call TRBD2 (5 bases). The CDR3 DNA follows: TGTGCCAGCAGCCCCTGGACCTTTGCCGGGGTCTCCTACGAGCAGTACTTC. Translation: CASSPWTFAGVSYEQYF.